This is a list of T cell receptor beta chains from one sample in a study of CXCR3-negative and CXCR3-positive naive CD8 T cells. From its re-call of the 5' RACE reads, TCRdb lists each CDR3 protein once, without DNA. The sample totals over 55,000 distinct CDR3 sequences. Sequences were obtained from naive CXCR3+ CD8+ T cells from blood. The receptors were gathered from a human donor in good health. Some clones in this sample may be carry-over from other donors' samples. Each CDR3 is given with its conserved first and last residue.

v_gene	j_gene	CDR3aa
TRBV12-3/TRBV12-4	TRBJ1-5	CASSALGTGNQPQHF
TRBV7-9	TRBJ1-2	CATPTQNNYGYTF
TRBV25-1	TRBJ2-7	CASSEDGTDSYEQYF
TRBV28	TRBJ2-7	CASSFHSLPYEQYF
TRBV4-3	TRBJ1-4	CASSQDGMGQGYEKLFF
TRBV4-3	TRBJ2-3	CASSQEGVGRDTDTQYF
TRBV28	TRBJ2-2	CASTKPAGTNTGELFF
TRBV11-2	TRBJ2-7	CASSFTGAGDEQYF
TRBV4-1	TRBJ2-3	CASSQAPGRSTDTQYF
TRBV5-6	TRBJ2-4	CASSQGGENIQYF
TRBV16	TRBJ1-5	CASSRDRGSNQPQHF
TRBV6-5	TRBJ2-1	CASSYRRGAGDEQFF
TRBV11-1	TRBJ2-1	CASSLTSGAHNEQFF
TRBV29-1	TRBJ2-1	CSALPYLGTGLINEQFF
TRBV7-9	TRBJ2-3	CASSLARVNTDTQYF
TRBV20-1	TRBJ1-1	CSARDREGMDTEAFF
TRBV6-5	TRBJ2-1	CASSYSLLEFIAGDGNEQFF
TRBV4-3	TRBJ2-1	CASSHERGAYNEQFF
TRBV7-6	TRBJ2-7	CASSLEAGAYEQYF
TRBV5-1	TRBJ1-4	CASSLEGFGEKLFF
TRBV29-1	TRBJ2-7	CSVEDLSSGHSYEQYF
TRBV7-9	TRBJ2-7	CASSLGDLWEQYF
TRBV7-9	TRBJ2-1	CASSPSTSGALGNEQFF
TRBV12-3/TRBV12-4	TRBJ2-1	CASSPEGLYNEQFF
TRBV7-9	TRBJ2-7	CASSRSGTDSYEQYF
TRBV19	TRBJ2-7	CASSRDSLGSYEQYF
TRBV5-1	TRBJ2-5	CASTMTSGGQGETQYF
TRBV13	TRBJ1-1	CASRRGGNTEAFF
TRBV7-6	TRBJ2-3	CASSFSGGPSDTQYF
TRBV5-1	TRBJ2-7	CASSLAPVGYEQYF
TRBV29-1	TRBJ2-7	CSVEAGPNSYEQYF
TRBV6-6	TRBJ1-5	CASYRGGQPQHF
TRBV29-1	TRBJ2-1	CSVIGQGSYNEQFF
TRBV12-3/TRBV12-4	TRBJ1-2	CASSRDNPNYGYTF
TRBV29-1	TRBJ2-1	CSVVISGLAGIYNEQFF
TRBV15	TRBJ2-4	CATSQGEQNIQYF
TRBV11-2	TRBJ2-5	CASRGSGEETQYF
TRBV7-9	TRBJ1-1	CASSSQYWGTEAFF
TRBV27	TRBJ2-7	CASSLFSGEVYEQYF
TRBV9	TRBJ2-3	CASSVAADTQYF
TRBV6-5	TRBJ2-7	CASSKGQPYEQYF
TRBV12-3/TRBV12-4	TRBJ2-3	CASGTSGPRDTQYF
TRBV20-1	TRBJ2-7	CSARGYRLTNYEQYF
TRBV27	TRBJ2-7	CASSLSGGPPYEQYF
TRBV9	TRBJ2-1	CASSVSGDGYNEQFF
TRBV11-2	TRBJ2-7	CASSPGQTYEQYF